The 10 T cell receptor beta chains listed next were all sequenced from one sample in a study of early T cells in non-severe SARS-CoV-2 infection (dated by TCRdb to the early 2020s). Library preparation employed 5' RACE. The sample was run on a NextSeq 500. TCRdb reran the public reads through fastp at Q25 and MiXCR, keeping productive beta chains. Each record represents a unique CDR3 protein, reported with the most common genes and DNA among its rows. For this sample the table gives 25,000 to 30,000 distinct CDR3 sequences, of which about 4.6% were detected only once. The ten largest clonotypes hold about 9.4% of the sample. The sample taken for sequencing was whole blood. The origin of the receptors is an adult who was a healthcare worker with PCR-confirmed SARS-CoV-2 infection or an uninfected control (not recorded which).

This clonotype came up many times. V usage is TRBV29-1 and J usage is TRBJ2-2; 10 nucleotides agree with TRBD1. CDR1 and CDR2 from the germline V gene are SQVTM and ANQGSEA. The CDR3 contains 13 residues. The junction had 6 bases not matched to a gene; V was cut back by 8 bases and J by 6 bases. The CDR3 sequence: CSTGTGEAGELFF. Written as DNA, the CDR3 is TGCAGCACAGGGACAGGGGAAGCCGGGGAGCTGTTTTTT.

This clonotype was counted many times. This chain connects TRBV6-2 or TRBV6-3 to TRBJ2-1; D is perhaps TRBD2 (5 bases). Trimming left V 8 bases short and J 4 bases short, with 12 bases between. The CDR3 runs to 13 residues. The germline CDR1 and CDR2 sequences are MNHEY and SVGEGT. CDR3 residues: CASRSDWYNEQFF. The DNA for the CDR3 is TGTGCCAGCCGTTCGGACTGGTACAATGAGCAGTTCTTC.

This clonotype was found a few times. The V and J genes are TRBV10-1 and TRBJ2-7, with 7 bases matching TRBD1. The CDR3 totals 13 residues. CDR1 WNHNN and CDR2 SYGVQD come from the germline V gene (reference sequence). After removal of 8 bases from V and 6 bases from J, the junction contained 10 bases not matched to a gene. The CDR3 is CASSVGQAGEQYF. The CDR3 DNA reads as TGCGCCAGCTCAGTTGGACAGGCCGGCGAGCAGTACTTC.

This clonotype came up many times. This chain's CDR3 is CASSSPPSASYEQYF. The CDR3 nucleotides read TGTGCCAGCAGTTCGCCCCCCTCAGCCTCCTACGAGCAGTACTTC. The chain employs TRBV6-2 or TRBV6-3 and TRBJ2-7; D is unresolved. The germline V gene has CDR1 MNHEY and CDR2 SVGEGT. Trimming shortened V by 4 bases and J by 0 bases, and 13 bases separated the two germline ends. This CDR3 is 15 amino acids long.

This clonotype appeared many times. The chain recombines TRBV20-1 with TRBJ2-5; possible D gene TRBD2, 5 bases. V lost 5 bases and J lost 5, with 15 bases in between. The CDR3 contains 13 residues. Looked up from germline, CDR1 is DFQATT and CDR2 is SNEGSKA (reference sequence). This CDR3 is CSAAGMSGETQYF. CDR3 bases: TGCAGTGCTGCGGGCATGAGTGGGGAGACCCAGTACTTC.

V and J are TRBV28 and TRBJ2-3, with no clear D. This CDR3 region has 14 residues. Trimming cost V 6 bases and J 3 bases, with 13 bases left between them. Germline V gives CDR1 MDHEN, CDR2 SYDVKM. The CDR3 DNA sequence: TGTGCCAGCAGCGGGCCCCCGAGGACAGATACGCAGTATTTT. It encodes CASSGPPRTDTQYF.

V usage is TRBV5-4 and J usage is TRBJ2-1; 12 positions match TRBD2. Germline values: CDR1 SGHNT, CDR2 YYREEE (reference sequence). The CDR3 sequence is 14 residues long. Losses at the gene ends were 3 bases for V and 15 bases for J; bases not matched to a gene: 10. The CDR3 nucleotides read TGTGCCAGCAGCTCCCTGAGGACTAGCGGGATACCGTTCTTC. It yields the protein CASSSLRTSGIPFF. The complete variable domain, with remaining parts taken from reference TRBV5-4 and TRBJ2-1, reads ETGVTQSPTHLIKTRGQQVTLRCSSQSGHNTVSWYQQALGQGPQFIFQYYREEENGRGNFPPRFSGLQFPNYSSELNVNALELDDSALYLCASSSLRTSGIPFFGPGTRLTVL.

This clonotype was counted at least ten times. The chain employs TRBV15 and TRBJ2-1; 7 nucleotides agree with TRBD2. The J segment lost 3 bases and the V segment lost 5 bases, leaving 7 bases of the junction unmatched. Germline V gene lookup returns CDR1 LNHNV and CDR2 YYDKDF (reference sequence). This CDR3 is built from 15 residues. The DNA of the CDR3 is TGTGCCACCAGCGGAGGACTAGACCGCTACAATGAGCAGTTCTTC. This sequence encodes CATSGGLDRYNEQFF.

This clonotype appeared a few times. The chain employs TRBV7-2 and TRBJ1-4, with a possible D match to TRBD1 (6 bases). Germline V CDR1 and CDR2: SGHTA, FQGNSA. The CDR3 length is 14 residues. The V and J ends lost 3 bases and 1 base respectively, with 6 bases between them. CDR3 region: CASSFRGTNEKLFF. CDR3 nucleotide sequence: TGTGCCAGCAGCTTCAGGGGAACTAATGAAAAACTGTTTTTT.

There are many counts of this clonotype. The chain joins TRBV15 to TRBJ1-6; D is unresolved. Trimming cost V 3 bases and J 5 bases, with 8 bases left between them. The CDR3 has 14 amino acids. Germline CDR1 reads LNHNV; CDR2 reads YYDKDF (reference sequence). The CDR3 protein is CATSSKLDNSPLHF. The CDR3 region has the DNA TGTGCCACCAGCAGTAAGCTGGATAATTCACCCCTCCACTTT.